One and the same sample provided the 3 T cell receptor beta chains below, sequenced in a study of T cell changes during pregnancy in multiple sclerosis. Sequencing used immunoSEQ multiplex PCR; TCRdb keeps in-frame clones, though not all of them. The repertoire consists of roughly 90,000 clones, with roughly 93% occurring once and the leading ten covering 2.2%. The sequencing here drew on peripheral blood, taken in the third trimester of pregnancy. The receptors were gathered from a female donor with multiple sclerosis, enrolled in a pregnancy study.

This chain connects TRBV21-1 to TRBJ2-3; the table's D call of TRBD1 was not tested on the DNA. TRBV21-1 is designated a pseudogene. The CDR3 contains 16 residues. The CDR3 sequence: CASPWPQGGRTDTQYF. CDR3 bases: TGTGCCAGCCCATGGCCCCAGGGGGGCCGCACAGATACGCAGTATTTT.

V gene TRBV4-1 combines with J gene TRBJ2-7; 9 nucleotides line up with TRBD1. V shed 4 bases, J shed 5 bases, and the junction held 9 bases outside the gene matches. The CDR3 runs 15 residues. CDR1 and CDR2 from the germline V gene are MGHRA and YSYEKL. The CDR3 nucleotides are TGCGCCAGCAGCCGGACCGGGACAGGGATAAACGAGCAGTACTTC. Translating it yields CASSRTGTGINEQYF.

A remark on this clone: A read error may produce the germline difference seen at one junction end. The chain links TRBV28 to TRBJ2-3, with 8 bases that match TRBD2. This CDR3 comprises 16 residues. Germline V CDR1 and CDR2: MDHEN, SYDVKM. The CDR3 here is CASSGWVAGSTNTQYF. The CDR3 DNA reads TGTGCCAGCAGTGGGTGGGTAGCGGGAAGCACAAATACGCAGTATTTT.